This TCR beta chain was recovered during a study of molecular identifiers for immune sequencing clone quantification. Overall study findings and caveats: Among more than 850,000 naive cells, spiked Jurkat TCR RNA from a single cell was reportedly detectable.

Per germline, CDR1 SGHKS and CDR2 YYEKEE (reference sequence). The CDR3 length is 16 residues. V gave up 0 bases and J gave up 3 bases, with 13 bases separating them. Libraries of naive CD8 cells were prepared from 20,000 to 1,000,000 sorted cells using 10%, 30% or 50% RNA. Researchers sorted naive CD8 T cells as cells that were CD8+CD4-CCR7+CD45RA+. Only a few counts were recorded for this clonotype. As yet, its antigen is unknown. As previously described, bulk TCR libraries were made using listed TCR primers. TCRdb ran MiXCR on the PCR reads and lists one entry per CDR3 protein. This sample has about half a million distinct CDR3 sequences, with about 22% found just once.

The source of this sequence is a human donor in good health. Some libraries in this study had Jurkat cell RNA spiked in. The sequencing input was naive CD8+ T cells from blood, with Jurkat cell RNA spiked in. Described subset: FACS-sorted CD8+CD4-CCR7+CD45RA+ naive T cells. The genes are TRBV5-5 and TRBJ1-5; possibly TRBD1 for D (6 bases). The CDR3 coding sequence is TGTGCCAGCAGCTTGGCTGAACAGGGTTTCAATCAGCCCCAGCATTTT. Its translation: CASSLAEQGFNQPQHF.